Reported below is one TCR beta chain. What it recognizes is unknown. This specimen comes from a study of graft-versus-host responses after intestinal transplantation. Study-wide context: Transplant recipients had multivisceral, liver-intestinal, or isolated intestinal grafts. All recipients got anti-thymocyte globulin induction, then tacrolimus and steroids for 2 to 4 years.

Per germline, CDR1 SGHNT and CDR2 YENEEA. Trimming at V came to 5 bases and at J to 5 bases, leaving 7 bases not matched to a gene. The CDR3 spans 14 residues. Assay used: immunoSEQ multiplex PCR; TCRdb lists only in-frame clones, some missing. The sample has 90,000 to 130,000 clones; 93% are singletons. Whole-study findings and limits: Across patients carrying graft-donor T cell macrochimerism, allografts held high graft-versus-host to host-versus-graft clonal ratios. Analysis identified GvH clones in recipient marrow, with some appearing first in ileum or blood.

This specimen consisted of unstimulated CD8+ T cells sorted from spleen or lymph node cells, obtained before transplant. The sequence came from a human donor who was the organ donor for an intestinal transplant. The chain is built from TRBV11-3 and TRBJ1-2; 8 bases line up with TRBD1. CDR3 coding DNA: TGTGCCAGCAGCCCTGGACAGGGATGGTATGGCTACACCTTC. Protein: CASSPGQGWYGYTF.